These 6 T cell receptor beta chains originate from one sample sequenced in a study of regulatory T cells in long-lasting Graves disease. In building TCR beta libraries, iRepertoire HTBI primers were used together with Arm-PCR of CDR3 regions. One entry per CDR3 protein results from TCRdb running MiXCR on the multiplex PCR reads. The sample carries some 500,000 distinct CDR3 sequences, roughly 16% recorded once. Time point here: newly diagnosed GD, antithyroid drugs for less than 3 months. From RNA extracted from PBMCs, the TCR library was made. The same data also contributed to another study, on T cells in Graves' hyperthyroidism and ophthalmopathy.

The specimen was peripheral blood mononuclear cells (PBMCs), collected at new diagnosis, from a patient treated with antithyroid drugs. These receptors came from a woman aged 35-65 years with Graves disease.

The genes are TRBV14 and TRBJ1-1, with a weak D call TRBD1 (6 bases). The germline gives CDR1 SGHDN, CDR2 FVKESK. V dropped 8 bases and J dropped 4 bases, with 11 bases sitting between them. The CDR3 length is 12 residues. CDR3 sequence (DNA): TGTGCCAGCGCCGGGGGGGCCACTGAAGCTTTCTTT. Encoded protein: CASAGGATEAFF.

The V call is TRBV15, the J call TRBJ2-5; 8 bases agree with TRBD2. With 2 bases clipped from V and 5 bases from J, the junction kept 4 bases outside the gene matches. Germline CDR1 LNHNV, CDR2 YYDKDF (reference sequence). The CDR3 covers 14 residues. As DNA, the CDR3 is TGTGCCACCAGCAGACTAGCGGGTCAGGAGACCCAGTACTTC. Translated: CATSRLAGQETQYF.

J is TRBJ1-1 and V is TRBV6-5; D not resolved. CDR3 length: 13 residues. V was cut by 4 bases and J by 11 bases, with 17 bases left in between. Germline loops: CDR1 MNHEY, CDR2 SVGAGI. CDR3 sequence reads: CASSSKYSSPAFF. For the CDR3, the DNA is TGTGCCAGCAGTTCCAAATATTCCTCTCCTGCTTTCTTT.

CDR3 nucleotides: TGCAGCGTTGAATTGAGCAGGCGCGGGGAGCTGTTTTTT. This codes for CSVELSRRGELFF. V and J are TRBV29-1 and TRBJ2-2; the D is unclear. The CDR3 is made up of 13 amino acids. CDR1 is SQVTM and CDR2 is ANQGSEA in the germline V gene. The V end lost 2 bases, the J end lost 7 bases, and 11 bases lay between the germline ends.

The chain recombines TRBV19 with TRBJ1-2; maybe TRBD1 (5 bases). The V gene's germline CDR1 is LNHDA and CDR2 SQIVND (reference sequence). The CDR3 has 14 amino acids. Trimming shortened V by 6 bases and J by 7 bases, and 18 bases separated the two germline ends. The CDR3 protein is CASSRQGDFGGYTF. The CDR3 coding sequence is TGTGCCAGTAGCAGACAAGGGGATTTCGGTGGCTACACCTTC. The full variable domain, with the rest looked up from reference TRBV19 and TRBJ1-2, is DGGITQSPKYLFRKEGQNVTLSCEQNLNHDAMYWYRQDPGQGLRLIYYSQIVNDFQKGDIAEGYSVSREKKESFPLTVTSAQKNPTAFYLCASSRQGDFGGYTFGSGTRLTVV.

V usage is TRBV5-6 and J usage is TRBJ2-1, with D tentatively TRBD1 (8 bases). CDR3 size: 18 residues. V was pared by 2 bases and J by 8 bases, with 26 bases between. CDR1 SGHDT and CDR2 YYEEEE come from the germline V gene. CDR3 in amino acids: CASSFYLDREGLIDEQFF. CDR3 DNA sequence: TGTGCCAGCAGCTTTTATTTGGACAGGGAGGGCCTGATCGATGAGCAGTTCTTC.